A few counts support the clone carrying this T cell receptor beta chain. Its antigen is still unknown. This specimen belongs to a study of T cell responses to AZD1222 COVID-19 vaccine. Study background: Pooled together were second doses at about 4 or about 12 weeks.

Only in-frame clones appear in the TCRdb table, and some are missing; sequencing was by immunoSEQ multiplex PCR. The sample yields some 120,000 clones, 92% seen once. Points from the study as a whole: The sample set comprised mostly white British donors with more females, and clonal diversity was possibly underestimated. Spike-specific TCR breadth and depth grew following two AZD1222 doses.

Looked up from germline, CDR1 is MNHEY and CDR2 is SMNVEV (reference sequence). CDR3 length: 15 residues. Trimming removed 2 bases from V and 7 bases from J; junction bases left unmatched: 7. Source: peripheral blood, taken on day 0 of AZD1222 vaccination. This TCR was sampled from an adult in good health. This chain connects TRBV27 to TRBJ1-5; 8 nucleotides match TRBD1. CDR3 sequence reads: CASSLTPTGEQPQHF. In DNA, the CDR3 is TGTGCCAGCAGTTTAACTCCGACAGGGGAACAGCCCCAGCATTTT.